The clone carrying this T cell receptor beta chain has just one count. The data were obtained in a study of cytomegalovirus exposure and HLA in healthy donors. Measured with immunoSEQ multiplex PCR; TCRdb has only the in-frame clones, and not every one. Of roughly 90,000 clones listed, 85% are singletons. Germline values: CDR1 KGHSH, CDR2 LQKENI. Trimming shortened V by 0 bases and J by 1 base, and 6 bases separated the two germline ends. The CDR3 is 14 amino acids. Sample: PBMCs. The genes are TRBV18 and TRBJ1-1; D remains unclear. The clonotype comes from a man aged 18-30 years in good health and CMV-seropositive. In nucleotides, the CDR3 is TGTGCCAGCTCACCACCTCACAGGAACACTGAAGCTTTCTTT. The encoded protein is CASSPPHRNTEAFF.